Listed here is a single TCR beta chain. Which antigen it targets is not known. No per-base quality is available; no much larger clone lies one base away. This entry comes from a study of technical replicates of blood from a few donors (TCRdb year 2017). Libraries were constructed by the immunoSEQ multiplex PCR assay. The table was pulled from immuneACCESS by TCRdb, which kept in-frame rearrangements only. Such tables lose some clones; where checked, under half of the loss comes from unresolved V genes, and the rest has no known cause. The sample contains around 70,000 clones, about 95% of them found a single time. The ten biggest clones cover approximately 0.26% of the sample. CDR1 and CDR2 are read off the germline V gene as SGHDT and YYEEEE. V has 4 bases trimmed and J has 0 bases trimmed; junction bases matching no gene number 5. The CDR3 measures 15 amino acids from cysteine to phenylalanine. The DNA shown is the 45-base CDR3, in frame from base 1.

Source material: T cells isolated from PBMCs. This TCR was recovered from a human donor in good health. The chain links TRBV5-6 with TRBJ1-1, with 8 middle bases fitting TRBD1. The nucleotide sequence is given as TGTGCCAGCAGCGCAGGGGGCTCCCTGAACACTGAAGCTTTCTTT. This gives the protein CASSAGGSLNTEAFF. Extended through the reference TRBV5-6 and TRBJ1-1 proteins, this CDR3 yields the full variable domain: DAGVTQSPTHLIKTRGQQVTLRCSPKSGHDTVSWYQQALGQGPQFIFQYYEEEERQRGNFPDRFSGHQFPNYSSELNVNALLLGDSALYLCASSAGGSLNTEAFFGQGTRLTVV.